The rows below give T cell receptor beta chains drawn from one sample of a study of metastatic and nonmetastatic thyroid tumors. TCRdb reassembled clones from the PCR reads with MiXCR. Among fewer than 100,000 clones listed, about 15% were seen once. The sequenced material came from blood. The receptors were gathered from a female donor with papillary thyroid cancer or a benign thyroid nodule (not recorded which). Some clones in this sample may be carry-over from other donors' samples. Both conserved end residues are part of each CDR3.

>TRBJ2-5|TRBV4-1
CASSPRLAAQETQYF
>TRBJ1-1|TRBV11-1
CASSLGTGVRNTEAFF
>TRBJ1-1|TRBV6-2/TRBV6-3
CASSPSQAATEAFF
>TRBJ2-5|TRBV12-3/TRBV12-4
CASSYDGGRQETQYF
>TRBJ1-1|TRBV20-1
CSAADRVTEAFF
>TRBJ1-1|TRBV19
CASSRTNPGPTEAFF
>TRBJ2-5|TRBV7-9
CANSLRGTTSGGETQYF
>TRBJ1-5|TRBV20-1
CSARDEGLGGNQPQHF
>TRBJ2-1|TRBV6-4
CASSYALAGVNEHFF
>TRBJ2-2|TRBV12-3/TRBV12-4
CASSPRTGNTGELFF
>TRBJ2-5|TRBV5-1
CASSLAAGNEETQYF
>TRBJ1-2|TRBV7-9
CASSRGGAAKDGYTF
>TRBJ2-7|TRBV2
CASRIPIASSEQYF
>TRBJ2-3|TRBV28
CASASGDTDTKYF
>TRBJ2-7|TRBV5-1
CASSFTRLAESYEQYF
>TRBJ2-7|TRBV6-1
CASTGGPENYEQYF
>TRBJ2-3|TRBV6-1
CASTLADTDTQYF
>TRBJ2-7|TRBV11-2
CASSLDPGRGVYEQYF